The following is a TCR beta chain sequence with its context. Its antigen is currently not known. No clone much larger than this one lies a single base away; base qualities are absent. Starting 14 to 28 days after the autologous transplant, patients began checkpoint therapy, which included ipilimumab at 1 mg/kg intravenously on day 1 of selected weeks. The nivolumab dose was 3 mg/kg intravenously, delivered on day 1 of weeks 1, 4, 7, 10, and every two weeks through week 26. Combined checkpoint inhibition with ipilimumab and nivolumab as consolidation after autologous stem cell transplantation was tested in a Phase Ib clinical trial. Library preparation was by the immunoSEQ multiplex PCR assay. TCRdb stores this immuneACCESS table with in-frame sequences only. Part of the clones is absent; in the studies checked, under half of the shortfall reflects unresolved V genes, and no reason is known for the rest. This sample is represented by 15,000 or so clones; 75% to 90% of them were singletons. Approximately 20% of the sample goes to the ten largest clones.

This record comes from a study of ipilimumab plus nivolumab after autologous stem cell transplantation (dated by TCRdb to about 2021). Regarding the complete study: Trial patients received a median of roughly five ipilimumab doses and seven to nine nivolumab doses. Both primary refractory and relapsed disease were represented in the DLBCL cohort, where 18-month progression-free survival was about 86% and 29%, respectively. Thirty-five patients made up the trial's intent-to-treat population. Patients with high-risk diffuse large B cell lymphoma, mature T cell lymphoma, or multiple myeloma undergoing autologous transplant were enrolled in the trial.

Trimming takes 5 bases from V and 3 bases from J, and the germline ends sit 11 bases apart. From the germline V gene (reference sequence), CDR1 is MNHNY and CDR2 is SVGAGI. The CDR3 runs 13 residues from the cysteine to the phenylalanine. Here the CDR3 DNA is all that survives: 39 bases in frame from base 1. The investigation overall reported the following: Per the authors, a biologic rationale for further study of the post-transplant checkpoint inhibition approach was offered by T cell receptor repertoire, regulatory T cell phenotype and gut microbiota profiles. Combined checkpoint inhibition appeared tolerable as post-transplant consolidation, according to the authors' conclusion.

The rearrangement combines TRBV6-6 with TRBJ2-7; the D gene lacks a confident call. Source: PBMCs, taken in a trial of ipilimumab plus nivolumab as post-transplant consolidation. This clonotype was obtained from a male donor with diffuse large B-cell lymphoma. The CDR3 here reads CASSDGRFYEQYF. In nucleotide form, the sequence is TGTGCCAGCAGTGACGGCCGTTTCTACGAGCAGTACTTC.